These 30 T cell receptor beta chains were sequenced from one sample in a study of identical twins. TCRdb processed the 5' RACE reads anew with MiXCR; each CDR3 protein has one entry. The table has over 600,000 distinct CDR3 sequences, over 20% seen once. The same sample was also used in a study of T cells expressing NK-cell markers.

Material: PBMCs. The source of these receptors is a young woman in good health.

This clonotype appeared a few times. In DNA, the CDR3 is TGTGCCAGCAGCCCCGGTGGGGGCCTCACCGGGGAGCTGTTTTTT. Protein sequence: CASSPGGGLTGELFF. The chain is built from TRBV11-3 and TRBJ2-2; possible D gene TRBD1, 6 bases. This CDR3 comprises 15 residues. V was pared by 5 bases and J by 4 bases, with 14 bases between. Germline V gene data show CDR1 as SGHNT and CDR2 as YENEEA.

This clonotype was detected ten times or more. The chain combines TRBV7-3 with TRBJ2-1; TRBD1 matches at 8 bases. Losses at the gene ends were 3 bases for V and 7 bases for J; bases not matched to a gene: 5. CDR3 length: 14 amino acids. CDR1 SGHTA and CDR2 FQGTGA come from the germline V gene. The CDR3 region is CASSFGQGLNEQFF. The CDR3 nucleotides are TGTGCCAGCAGCTTCGGACAGGGCCTTAATGAGCAGTTCTTC. The full variable domain, its missing parts supplied by reference TRBV7-3 and TRBJ2-1, is GAGVSQTPSNKVTEKGKYVELRCDPISGHTALYWYRQSLGQGPEFLIYFQGTGAADDSGLPNDRFFAVRPEGSVSTLKIQRTERGDSAVYLCASSFGQGLNEQFFGPGTRLTVL.

The rearrangement uses TRBV12-3 or TRBV12-4 and TRBJ2-7; 9 positions match TRBD1. This CDR3 spans 16 amino acids. V gave up 3 bases and J gave up 5 bases; unmatched junction bases: 11. CDR3 nucleotides: TGTGCCAGCAGTTTTAGGTCGGGACAGGGCGACAACGAGCAGTACTTC. The encoded protein is CASSFRSGQGDNEQYF.

V usage is TRBV12-3 or TRBV12-4 and J usage is TRBJ1-1; D perhaps matches TRBD1 (6 bases). Trimming pared 4 bases from V and 10 bases from J, leaving 19 bases between. The CDR3 sequence is 14 residues long. The CDR3 sequence: CASSSRTAVIRAFF. CDR3 DNA: TGTGCCAGCAGTTCGAGGACAGCCGTGATACGAGCTTTCTTT.

The table lists this clonotype with a few counts. At one boundary the junction diverges from the germline segment, which might be a read error. This chain links TRBV29-1 with TRBJ2-2, with 8 positions matching TRBD2. Germline CDR1 is SQVTM and CDR2 is ANQGSEA. There are 15 residues in the CDR3. The CDR3 loop reads CSAEAGVTNTGELFF. Written as DNA, the CDR3 is TGCAGCGCTGAAGCGGGGGTGACGAACACCGGGGAGCTGTTTTTT.

This clonotype was seen a few times. The chain is built from TRBV7-9 and TRBJ2-7; the D call may be TRBD1 or TRBD2 (5 bases each). Germline values: CDR1 SEHNR, CDR2 FQNEAQ (reference sequence). The CDR3 runs 13 residues. Trimming pared 5 bases from V and 3 bases from J, leaving 11 bases between. CDR3 protein: CASSGDADYEQYF. In DNA form, the CDR3 reads TGTGCCAGCAGCGGGGACGCTGACTACGAGCAGTACTTC.

This clonotype is a singleton in its sample. This chain connects TRBV4-3 to TRBJ2-7, with D perhaps matching TRBD1 or TRBD2 (5 bases each). This CDR3 spans 14 amino acids. Between the trimmed V and J ends, which lost 1 base and 9 bases, there was a span of 16 bases. Germline CDR1 and CDR2: LGHNA and YSLEER. The CDR3 sequence is CASSQGRDGLGQYF. The CDR3 DNA reads as TGCGCCAGCAGCCAAGGTCGGGACGGCCTTGGGCAGTACTTC.

The rearrangement uses TRBV5-4 and TRBJ2-3, with no clear D. CDR3 size: 13 residues. V shed 9 bases and J shed 2 bases, with 13 bases lying between them. Germline assignment: CDR1 SGHNT and CDR2 YYREEE (reference sequence). CDR3 DNA: TGTGCCATTACTAAGGGCTTCACAGATACGCAGTATTTT. The encoded protein is CAITKGFTDTQYF.

The table lists this clonotype with a few counts. The J gene is TRBJ1-1, the V gene TRBV6-1; 7 bases are a match to TRBD1. The J segment lost 5 bases and the V segment lost 7 bases, leaving 16 bases of the junction unmatched. Germline V gives CDR1 MNHNS, CDR2 SASEGT. The CDR3 is made up of 16 amino acids. The CDR3 region is CASTYGQGGGGTEAFF. The CDR3 coding sequence is TGTGCCAGCACCTACGGCCAGGGGGGAGGGGGAACTGAAGCTTTCTTT.

The table lists this clonotype with a few counts. V is TRBV18 and J is TRBJ2-2; no clear D. The germline V gene encodes CDR1 KGHSH and CDR2 LQKENI. V lost 0 bases, J lost 3 bases, and 5 bases lay in between. The CDR3 is 14 amino acids. CDR3 sequence (DNA): TGTGCCAGCTCACCACCGAGTTACACCGGGGAGCTGTTTTTT. Amino acids: CASSPPSYTGELFF.

The chain uses TRBV7-8 and TRBJ1-2; D is ambiguous. This CDR3 has 14 residues. Germline loops: CDR1 SGHVS, CDR2 FQNEAQ. Trimming removed 0 bases from V and 10 bases from J, with 15 bases in between. CDR3 coding DNA: TGTGCCAGCAGCTTAGCTCTGACCTCGAGCGACTACACCTTC. Amino acid sequence: CASSLALTSSDYTF.

As DNA, the CDR3 is TGTGCCAGCAGCCAACACGGGACAGGGAACGAGCAGTACTTC. Translating gives CASSQHGTGNEQYF. The J gene is TRBJ2-7, the V gene TRBV3-1, with 9 nucleotides matching TRBD1. Germline-derived CDR1 and CDR2 are LGHDT and YNNKEL (reference sequence). The CDR3 sequence is 14 residues long. With 2 bases clipped from V and 5 bases from J, the junction kept 4 bases outside the gene matches.

The V gene is TRBV6-2 or TRBV6-3, the J gene TRBJ2-1; weak D call: TRBD2 (5 bases). Germline loops: CDR1 MNHEY, CDR2 SVGEGT. The length of the CDR3 is 14 residues. Trimming stripped 6 bases from V and 10 bases from J, with 19 bases between. CDR3 residues: CASSRLILSGEQFF. The CDR3 region has the DNA TGTGCCAGCAGCCGGCTGATCCTCAGCGGAGAGCAGTTCTTC.

This clonotype has just a few counts. V is TRBV4-2 and J is TRBJ2-2; D is possibly TRBD2 (5 bases). Looked up from germline, CDR1 is LGHNA and CDR2 is YNFKEQ. The CDR3 is made up of 14 amino acids. V shed 0 bases and J shed 6 bases, with 8 bases lying between them. CDR3 amino acids: CASSQELDAGELFF. The CDR3 bases are TGTGCCAGCAGCCAAGAACTAGACGCCGGGGAGCTGTTTTTT.

This clonotype was found a few times. The V gene is TRBV11-3, the J gene TRBJ2-7; no firm D call. Germline V CDR1 and CDR2: SGHNT, YENEEA. Trimming pared 5 bases from V and 0 bases from J, leaving 20 bases between. The length of the CDR3 is 17 residues. CDR3 bases: TGTGCCAGCAGCCCTAGATTAGACGGACGATACTCCTACGAGCAGTACTTC. Translating gives CASSPRLDGRYSYEQYF.

This clonotype was counted only a few times. This chain joins TRBV6-1 and TRBJ1-6; TRBD1 agrees at 7 bases. V was clipped by 7 bases and J by 7 bases; unmatched bases: 7. Germline V gene lookup returns CDR1 MNHNS and CDR2 SASEGT. This CDR3 is 14 amino acids long. CDR3 DNA sequence: TGTGCCAGCACCTGGACAGGACTCAATTCACCCCTCCACTTT. Its translation is CASTWTGLNSPLHF.

The chain joins TRBV10-3 to TRBJ1-2; D is undetermined. Per germline, CDR1 ENHRY and CDR2 SYGVKD. There are 12 residues in the CDR3. V was clipped by 7 bases and J by 2 bases, with 8 bases between them. The CDR3 is CAINTGNYGYTF. CDR3 DNA sequence: TGTGCCATCAATACGGGGAACTATGGCTACACCTTC.

This clonotype was counted a few times. V usage is TRBV4-3 and J usage is TRBJ2-3; 9 positions match TRBD2. With V trimmed by 4 bases and J by 5 bases, 7 bases remained unmatched. Germline V gene data show CDR1 as LGHNA and CDR2 as YSLEER. The CDR3 contains 15 residues. In DNA form, the CDR3 reads TGCGCCAGCAGCCTCGGGCGGGAGGGCCTAGATACGCAGTATTTT. Translation: CASSLGREGLDTQYF.

In nucleotides, the CDR3 is TGCAGTGCTAGACCTAGCGGGGCAAACACCGGGGAGCTGTTTTTT. This sequence encodes CSARPSGANTGELFF. The rearrangement joins TRBV20-1 to TRBJ2-2; 9 positions match TRBD2. CDR1 is DFQATT, CDR2 SNEGSKA, per germline (reference sequence). V lost 2 bases, J lost 2 bases, and 3 bases stayed unmatched. This CDR3 is 15 amino acids long.

The DNA of the CDR3 is TGTGCCAGCAGTAGTAGTCTCGAGCAGTACTTC. Its protein is CASSSSLEQYF. The chain combines TRBV6-5 with TRBJ2-7, with D unresolved. Trimming removed 5 bases from V and 6 bases from J, with 8 bases in between. CDR1 is MNHEY and CDR2 is SVGAGI in the germline V gene. This CDR3 contains 11 residues.

The table lists this clonotype with a few counts. Being one base from a much bigger clone, this may be a read error. V gene TRBV9 combines with J gene TRBJ1-2; a weak D match, TRBD1 (5 bases). CDR1 SGDLS and CDR2 YYNGEE come from the germline V gene. Trimming removed 4 bases at V and 2 bases at J, with 9 bases between. CDR3 size: 13 residues. DNA for the CDR3: TGTGCCAGCAGCCACCGGGACAACTATGGCTACACCTTC. Protein product: CASSHRDNYGYTF.

This chain uses TRBV29-1 with TRBJ1-2, with TRBD1 identical over 9 bases. Germline values: CDR1 SQVTM, CDR2 ANQGSEA. This CDR3 has 12 residues. The junction had 8 bases not matched to a gene; V was cut back by 8 bases and J by 7 bases. The CDR3 region is CSTEDRGGGYTF. For the CDR3, the DNA is TGCAGCACTGAGGACAGGGGTGGTGGCTACACCTTC.

This clonotype showed up many times. The chain has TRBV6-1 and TRBJ2-4, with TRBD2 as a possible D gene (5 bases). V was cut by 7 bases and J by 0 bases, with 13 bases left in between. This CDR3 has 15 residues. Germline CDR1 MNHNS, CDR2 SASEGT. CDR3 coding DNA: TGTGCCAGCAAACCCGAGGGTCTAGCCAAAAACATTCAGTACTTC. Its translation: CASKPEGLAKNIQYF.

The CDR3 DNA sequence: TGTGCCAGCTCTCATAGGACGGACCAAGAGACCCAGTACTTC. Amino acids: CASSHRTDQETQYF. This chain connects TRBV18 to TRBJ2-5; D ambiguous. The CDR3 loop spans 14 amino acids. CDR1 KGHSH and CDR2 LQKENI come from the germline V gene. V gave up 6 bases and J gave up 0 bases, with 11 bases separating them. Together with reference TRBV18 and TRBJ2-5, the CDR3 gives the full variable domain: NAGVMQNPRHLVRRRGQEARLRCSPMKGHSHVYWYRQLPEEGLKFMVYLQKENIIDESGMPKERFSAEFPKEGPSILRIQQVVRGDSAAYFCASSHRTDQETQYFGPGTRLLVL.

This clonotype occurred a few times. V usage is TRBV9 and J usage is TRBJ2-7; 8 positions agree with TRBD1. Germline V CDR1 and CDR2: SGDLS, YYNGEE. J lost 0 bases, V lost 4 bases, and 6 bases had no gene match. This CDR3 is 15 amino acids long. The CDR3 spells CASSLRQGNSYEQYF. The CDR3 region has the DNA TGTGCCAGCAGCCTAAGACAGGGGAACTCCTACGAGCAGTACTTC. Using reference TRBV9 and TRBJ2-7 for the parts outside the CDR3, the full variable domain is DSGVTQTPKHLITATGQRVTLRCSPRSGDLSVYWYQQSLDQGLQFLIQYYNGEERAKGNILERFSAQQFPDLHSELNLSSLELGDSALYFCASSLRQGNSYEQYFGPGTRLTVT.

This clonotype was detected a few times. This chain connects TRBV29-1 to TRBJ1-6; TRBD1 might be the D (5 bases). V lost 7 bases to trimming and J lost 8 bases, with 15 bases between them. Germline assignment: CDR1 SQVTM and CDR2 ANQGSEA. The CDR3 runs 13 residues. In DNA, the CDR3 is TGCAGCGCTCGTACGACGGGGGATTCACCCCTCCACTTT. This translates into CSARTTGDSPLHF.

This clonotype was observed many times. V gene TRBV7-2 combines with J gene TRBJ2-3; no reliable D call. This CDR3 spans 13 amino acids. V was trimmed by 2 bases and J by 4 bases, leaving 7 bases between them. In germline, CDR1 is SGHTA, CDR2 FQGNSA. This CDR3 reads CASSLSMPDTQYF. In DNA, the CDR3 is TGTGCCAGCAGCTTATCAATGCCAGATACGCAGTATTTT.

The genes are TRBV19 and TRBJ2-7; D is ambiguous. The CDR3 has 12 residues. CDR1 and CDR2 (germline): LNHDA, SQIVND (reference sequence). V gave up 5 bases and J gave up 7 bases, with 12 bases separating them. The DNA of the CDR3 is TGTGCCAGTAGTTTTTTTATGGGAGAGCAGTACTTC. It specifies CASSFFMGEQYF.

This clonotype has ten or more counts. V is TRBV5-1 and J is TRBJ2-5, with 11 bases that match TRBD2. The ends lost 4 bases at V and 0 bases at J; junction bases unmatched: 8. Germline-derived CDR1 and CDR2 are SGHRS and YFSETQ. CDR3 size: 17 residues. The DNA for the CDR3 is TGCGCCAGCAGCCCGGGACTAGCGGACGGGTACCAAGAGACCCAGTACTTC. Protein sequence: CASSPGLADGYQETQYF.

The sample holds a few counts of this clonotype. V and J are TRBV12-3 or TRBV12-4 and TRBJ1-2, with D perhaps matching TRBD1 (6 bases). The CDR3 is made up of 14 amino acids. The V end was cut by 6 bases, the J end by 6 bases, with 17 bases between. CDR3 loop: CASRPGAGWDGYTF. The CDR3 coding sequence is TGTGCCAGCAGACCGGGGGCAGGATGGGATGGCTACACCTTC.